Sequencing of this TCR beta chain was carried out in a study of cytomegalovirus exposure and HLA in healthy donors. Study-level points and caveats: Most TCR sequences were uncommon, yet certain public TCRs appeared in many donors. In a later analysis, at a false discovery rate of 0.05, fewer than 20,000 TCR beta sequences were associated with HLA alleles.

With respect to this clone: What it recognizes is unknown.

Between the trimmed V and J ends, which lost 4 bases and 1 base, there was a span of 14 bases. This CDR3 has 15 residues. Germline V lookup: CDR1 SGHTA, CDR2 FQGNSA. The PCR made use of 60 Vbeta and 13 Jbeta primers. Sequencing used immunoSEQ multiplex PCR; TCRdb keeps in-frame clones, though not all of them. The table records approximately 140,000 clones, roughly 84% of them present only once. The source material was PBMCs. The rearrangement links TRBV7-2 to TRBJ2-7, with D possibly TRBD2 on 6 matching bases. The clonotype was recovered from a man aged 45-60 years in good health and CMV-seronegative. The CDR3 sequence is CASSSRGGLSYEQYF. CDR3 DNA: TGTGCCAGCAGCTCCCGGGGCGGACTATCCTACGAGCAGTACTTC. The full variable domain, with the rest looked up from reference TRBV7-2 and TRBJ2-7, is GAGVSQSPSNKVTEKGKDVELRCDPISGHTALYWYRQSLGQGLEFLIYFQGNSAPDKSGLPSDRFSAERTGGSVSTLTIQRTQQEDSAVYLCASSSRGGLSYEQYFGPGTRLTVT.